This record concerns one T cell receptor beta chain sequence. This clonotype was seen at least ten times. The antigen it binds to is not known. Per-nucleotide qualities are absent, and no much larger clonotype sits a single base away. CDR1 and CDR2, looked up from the germline V gene, are ENHRY and SYGVKD. Relative to germline, V is 6 bases shorter and J is 5 bases shorter, with 4 bases between their ends. From the cysteine up to the phenylalanine, the CDR3 has a length of 11 residues. Kept here is only the CDR3 DNA, which spans 33 bases and is read in frame from base 1. The Immunoverse kit was used to build TCR libraries from roughly 440 ng RNA, with molecular barcoded adaptors covering alpha/delta and beta/gamma chains. TCR library preparation used the same RNA that was used for transcriptome sequencing. An Illumina HiSeq 4000 with 2 x 150 cycles was used to sequence the TCR libraries. The authors' pipeline ran thus. With MiXCR, TCR reads were aligned to human V, D, J and C references and assembled into CDR3 clonotypes, with quality filtering and error correction included. The tcR package in R was used for analysis of clonotype counts and gene usage diversity. Raw mapping reads were checked after the RNA-seq reads had been mapped by STAR aligner version 2.5.3a onto the human GRCh37 genome. IR-seq fastq files were randomly downsampled with Seqtk 1.3 to test the effect of sequencing depth on detected clonotypes. TCRdb reworked the public reads: Q25 trimming with fastp, MiXCR clone assembly, productive beta chains retained. Here each entry gathers all rows of one CDR3 protein and keeps the most common genes and DNA. These V and J calls originate from TCRdb's pipeline instead of the authors' own analysis. The sample records about 48,000 distinct CDR3 sequences, around a fifth of which are singletons. The ten largest clones add up to 15% of the sample.

The record originates from a study of read filtering for tumor transcriptome and immune sequencing (dated by TCRdb to 2020 to 2022). Background for the entire study: Of the patients in the cohort, 16 to 20 were male and roughly 13 were female, and their mean age was around 66 years, with a range of roughly 40 to 80. Under revised international staging, about 8 patients fell into R-ISS I, 16 into R-ISS II and over 5 into R-ISS III. Whole-transcriptome libraries were prepared with the TruSeq RNA Access Library Prep Kit after DNase treatment. TCR-region mapped reads per sample ranged from about 4 to 10.27 million with IR-seq versus only about 75 to 1,400 with RNA-seq. Using the same bone marrow samples, the study compared TCR repertoires obtained by targeted immune repertoire sequencing with those obtained by bulk whole-transcriptome sequencing. One main goal was a read-filtering strategy for immune repertoire data, in particular deciding whether clonotypes backed by only one read should be removed. General study outcomes and caveats: Compared with RNA-seq, IR-seq captured clonotypes at much greater depth and more reliably, and a smaller IR-seq throughput was enough to identify most of the shared clonotypes. Rather than purified T cells, the sorted CD138-negative fraction was a mixed bone marrow immune population. Single-read clonotypes made up approximately 84% of clonotypes but only 3% to 4.5% of total reads in IR-seq, compared with about 77% of clonotypes and more than 40% of reads in RNA-seq. When single-read clonotypes were removed, the proportions of shared clonotypes in IR-seq and RNA-seq correlated more strongly.

Every patient had bone marrow sampled at the time of active disease. Ficoll-Hypaque density gradient centrifugation was used to isolate bone marrow mononuclear cells. Myeloma plasma cells were removed and CD138-negative cells were obtained by negative selection following labeling with CD138 magnetic microbeads on a MACS separator. Flow cytometry on an Attune NxT with CD138 antibodies was used to check the purity of the isolated cells. Total RNA was extracted using TRIzol reagent and was quantified on a NanoDrop spectrophotometer. For each patient, paired RNA-seq and IR-seq were run on the CD138-negative bone marrow sample from that patient.

The chain is assembled from TRBV10-3 and TRBJ2-2, with no confidently assigned D gene. The sequenced sample consisted of a population of CD138-negative cells sorted from bone marrow. The cell subset or site tag for this specimen amounts to: bone marrow mononuclear cells depleted of CD138+ plasma/myeloma cells by negative magnetic selection. The TCR comes from a donor at least 40 years old with multiple myeloma. The CDR3 reads CAIRGTGELFF. The nucleotide sequence reads as follows: TGTGCCATCAGGGGGACCGGGGAGCTGTTTTTT.